This is a list of T cell receptor beta chains from one sample in a study of identical twins. TCRdb reanalysed the 5' RACE reads using MiXCR and keeps one entry per CDR3 protein. The table lists 350,000 to 500,000 distinct CDR3 sequences, about 18% of them singletons, with about 12% in the top ten. Sequencing input: naive T cells sorted from blood. These receptors originate from a man between 50 and 59 years old in good health. The CDR3 runs from the conserved cysteine through the conserved F or W. Fields, in order: D gene, clone size, V gene, J gene, CDR3 protein, CDR3 DNA. The D gene is left open where the match is weak. Only some rows state a clone size, as once, few, many or a class for expanded clones.

TRBD1,NA,TRBV4-2,TRBJ2-3,CATKGTGSDTQYF,TGTGCCACCAAGGGGACAGGGTCCGATACGCAGTATTTT
TRBD1,few,TRBV11-3,TRBJ2-7,CASSLETGSSYEQYF,TGTGCCAGCAGCTTAGAGACAGGGTCCTCCTACGAGCAGTACTTC
NA,few,TRBV12-3/TRBV12-4,TRBJ2-5,CASREGLQETQYF,TGTGCCAGCAGGGAGGGACTCCAAGAGACCCAGTACTTC
TRBD2,few,TRBV24-1,TRBJ2-2,CATKGLAAGELFF,TGTGCCACCAAGGGACTAGCGGCCGGGGAGCTGTTTTTT
TRBD2,few,TRBV6-1,TRBJ2-3,CASSAAAGGPDTQYF,TGTGCCAGCAGTGCCGCTGCGGGGGGGCCAGATACGCAGTATTTT
TRBD2,NA,TRBV28,TRBJ2-7,CASSSHSGGLIGEQYF,TGTGCCAGCAGTTCCCATAGCGGGGGGCTTATTGGTGAGCAGTACTTC
NA,NA,TRBV4-1,TRBJ2-7,CASSQAASYSYEQYF,TGCGCCAGCAGCCAAGCTGCCAGCTACTCCTACGAGCAGTACTTC
NA,few,TRBV19,TRBJ1-1,CASSIAGEGTEAFF,TGTGCCAGTAGTATAGCGGGTGAAGGGACTGAAGCTTTCTTT
NA,few,TRBV3-1,TRBJ2-3,CASSQEVGLEDTQYF,TGTGCCAGCAGCCAAGAAGTGGGTTTGGAGGATACGCAGTATTTT
TRBD2,NA,TRBV20-1,TRBJ2-3,CSARGFWTSGLRTDTQYF,TGCAGTGCTAGAGGGTTCTGGACTAGCGGATTGCGCACAGATACGCAGTATTTT
NA,NA,TRBV9,TRBJ1-6,CASSGDYNSPLHF,TGTGCCAGCAGCGGGGACTATAATTCACCCCTCCACTTT
NA,few,TRBV20-1,TRBJ2-2,CSAGDYTGELFF,TGCAGTGCTGGGGACTACACCGGGGAGCTGTTTTTT
TRBD1,NA,TRBV29-1,TRBJ1-4,CSAPPFPGGDDEKLFF,TGCAGCGCCCCCCCCTTTCCAGGGGGCGATGATGAAAAACTGTTTTTT
NA,few,TRBV12-3/TRBV12-4,TRBJ2-6,CASRSRSGANVLTF,TGTGCCAGCAGGTCCCGGAGTGGGGCCAACGTCCTGACTTTC
TRBD1,NA,TRBV7-6,TRBJ1-1,CASRKGTGASTEAFF,TGTGCCAGCAGGAAGGGGACAGGGGCCAGCACTGAAGCTTTCTTT